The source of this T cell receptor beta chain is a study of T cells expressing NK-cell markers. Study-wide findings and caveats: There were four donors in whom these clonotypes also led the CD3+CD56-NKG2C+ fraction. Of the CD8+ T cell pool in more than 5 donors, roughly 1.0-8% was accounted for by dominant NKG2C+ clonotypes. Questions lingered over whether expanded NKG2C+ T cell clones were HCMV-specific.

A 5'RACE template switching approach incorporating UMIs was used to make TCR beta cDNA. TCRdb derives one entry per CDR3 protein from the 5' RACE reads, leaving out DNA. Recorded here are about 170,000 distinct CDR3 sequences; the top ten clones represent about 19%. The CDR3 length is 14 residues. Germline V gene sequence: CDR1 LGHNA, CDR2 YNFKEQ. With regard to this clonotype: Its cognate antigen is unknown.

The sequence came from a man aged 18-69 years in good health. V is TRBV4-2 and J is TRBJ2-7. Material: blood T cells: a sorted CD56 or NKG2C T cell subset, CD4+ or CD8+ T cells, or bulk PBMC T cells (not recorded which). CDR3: CASSLLTSPHEQYF.